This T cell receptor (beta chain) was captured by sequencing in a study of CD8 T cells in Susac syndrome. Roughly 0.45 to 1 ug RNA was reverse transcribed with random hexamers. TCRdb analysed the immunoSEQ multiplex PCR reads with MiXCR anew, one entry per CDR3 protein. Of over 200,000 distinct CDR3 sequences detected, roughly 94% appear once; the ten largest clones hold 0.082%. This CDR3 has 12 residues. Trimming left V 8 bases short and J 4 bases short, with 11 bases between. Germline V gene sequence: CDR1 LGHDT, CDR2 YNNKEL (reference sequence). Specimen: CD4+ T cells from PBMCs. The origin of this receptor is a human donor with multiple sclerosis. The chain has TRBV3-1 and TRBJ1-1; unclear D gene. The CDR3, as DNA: TGTGCCAGCTCGGAAGCGGCCACTGAAGCTTTCTTT. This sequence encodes CASSEAATEAFF.